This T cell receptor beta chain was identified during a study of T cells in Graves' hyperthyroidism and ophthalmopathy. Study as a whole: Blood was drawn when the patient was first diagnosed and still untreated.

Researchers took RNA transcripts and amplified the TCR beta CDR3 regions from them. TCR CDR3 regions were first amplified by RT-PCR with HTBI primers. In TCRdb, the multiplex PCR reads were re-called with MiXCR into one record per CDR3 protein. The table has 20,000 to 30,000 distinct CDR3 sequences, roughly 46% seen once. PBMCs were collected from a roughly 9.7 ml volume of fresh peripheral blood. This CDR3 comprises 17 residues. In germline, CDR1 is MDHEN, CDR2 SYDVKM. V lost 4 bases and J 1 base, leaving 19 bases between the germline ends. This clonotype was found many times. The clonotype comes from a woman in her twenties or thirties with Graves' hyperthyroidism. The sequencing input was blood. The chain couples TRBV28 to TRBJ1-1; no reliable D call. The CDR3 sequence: CASSSILASSGNTEAFF. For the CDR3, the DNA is TGTGCCAGCAGTTCCATATTGGCCTCGTCCGGGAACACTGAAGCTTTCTTT.